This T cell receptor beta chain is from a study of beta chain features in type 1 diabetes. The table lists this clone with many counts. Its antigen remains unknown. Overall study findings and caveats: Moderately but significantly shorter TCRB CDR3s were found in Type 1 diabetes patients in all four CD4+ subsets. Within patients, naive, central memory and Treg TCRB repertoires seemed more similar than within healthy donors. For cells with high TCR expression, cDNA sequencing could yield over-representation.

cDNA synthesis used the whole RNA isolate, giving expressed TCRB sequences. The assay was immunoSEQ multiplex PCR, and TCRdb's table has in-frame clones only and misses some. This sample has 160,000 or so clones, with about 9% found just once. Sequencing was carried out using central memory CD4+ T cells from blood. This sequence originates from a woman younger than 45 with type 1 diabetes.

For the CDR3, the DNA is TGTGCCAGCAGCTGGGGGGACACAGATACGCAGTATTTT. Translated: CASSWGDTDTQYF. The rearrangement joins TRBV7-9 to TRBJ2-3, with D tentatively TRBD2 (6 bases). Germline values: CDR1 SEHNR, CDR2 FQNEAQ (reference sequence). Trimming stripped 4 bases from V and 2 bases from J, with 7 bases between. The CDR3 consists of 13 residues.